A single sample is the source of the 24 T cell receptor beta chains below, sequenced in a study of PD-1 blockade in mismatch repair-deficient tumors. Libraries were prepared by immunoSEQ multiplex PCR; TCRdb keeps only in-frame clonotypes and omits some of them. Here the sample spans about 51,000 clones, 65% to 85% being singletons. The material was peripheral blood, obtained approximately 20 weeks after starting pembrolizumab. These TCRs come from an adult with mismatch repair-deficient cancer.

V gene TRBV6-1 combines with J gene TRBJ1-2; D is unclear. CDR1 is MNHNS and CDR2 is SASEGT in the germline V gene. Trimming left V 0 bases short and J 0 bases short, with 8 bases between. The CDR3 sequence is 15 residues long. The CDR3 nucleotides are TGTGCCAGCAGTGAAGCGGGCATAGCTAACTATGGCTACACCTTC. Translated: CASSEAGIANYGYTF.

The rearrangement links TRBV7-6 to TRBJ1-1; D gene ambiguous. The length of the CDR3 is 13 residues. Trimming removed 1 base from V and 1 base from J, with 4 bases in between. The germline CDR1 and CDR2 sequences are SGHVS and FNYEAQ. The DNA of the CDR3 is TGTGCCAGCAGCTTAGAACAGAACACTGAAGCTTTCTTT. Translating gives CASSLEQNTEAFF. Supplemented by reference TRBV7-6 and TRBJ1-1, the full variable domain reads GAGVSQSPRYKVTKRGQDVALRCDPISGHVSLYWYRQALGQGPEFLTYFNYEAQQDKSGLPNDRFSAERPEGSISTLTIQRTEQRDSAMYRCASSLEQNTEAFFGQGTRLTVV.

This chain joins TRBV6-5 and TRBJ1-2; 10 bases match TRBD1. The CDR3 is 16 amino acids. Germline assignment: CDR1 MNHEY and CDR2 SVGAGI. Trimming removed 0 bases from V and 8 bases from J; junction bases left unmatched: 9. The CDR3 spells CASSYSTMGQGRGYTF. The CDR3 bases are TGTGCCAGCAGTTACTCGACTATGGGACAGGGGAGAGGCTACACCTTC.

The chain couples TRBV19 to TRBJ2-1, with 9 bases identical to TRBD2. The CDR3 loop spans 17 amino acids. In germline, CDR1 is LNHDA, CDR2 SQIVND (reference sequence). The junction had 14 bases not matched to a gene; V was cut back by 5 bases and J by 6 bases. The DNA for the CDR3 is TGTGCCAGTAGTGGGGGAGTATTGGGACTAGCTACCAATGAGCAGTTCTTC. This encodes CASSGGVLGLATNEQFF.

This chain uses TRBV11-2 with TRBJ2-1, with unresolved D. The CDR3 runs 15 residues. The V and J ends lost 7 bases and 4 bases respectively, with 17 bases between them. Looked up from germline, CDR1 is SGHAT and CDR2 is FQNNGV. The CDR3 DNA reads TGTGCCAGCAAGAATGGTTTAATTGGGTACAATGAGCAGTTCTTC. Protein product: CASKNGLIGYNEQFF. The full variable domain, with the rest looked up from reference TRBV11-2 and TRBJ2-1, is EAGVAQSPRYKIIEKRQSVAFWCNPISGHATLYWYQQILGQGPKLLIQFQNNGVVDDSQLPKDRFSAERLKGVDSTLKIQPAKLEDSAVYLCASKNGLIGYNEQFFGPGTRLTVL.

The chain has TRBV4-1 and TRBJ2-1; 7 bases align to TRBD1. The CDR3 length is 18 residues. Germline V CDR1 and CDR2: MGHRA, YSYEKL. The V gene end was trimmed by 0 bases and the J gene end by 1 base; junction bases not matched to a gene: 9. For the CDR3, the DNA is TGCGCCAGCAGCCAAGATAATGCAGGGGGAATGTCCTACAATGAGCAGTTCTTC. It codes for CASSQDNAGGMSYNEQFF.

The chain combines TRBV6-4 with TRBJ2-1; D unresolved. This CDR3 is 12 amino acids long. CDR1 is MRHNA, CDR2 SNTAGT, per germline. Trimming pared 6 bases from V and 6 bases from J, leaving 9 bases between. As DNA, the CDR3 is TGTGCCAGCAGCGGAAAAAGCAATGAGCAGTTCTTC. Translation gives CASSGKSNEQFF.

This chain links TRBV13 with TRBJ2-2, with D perhaps matching TRBD1 or TRBD2 (5 bases each). The germline V gene encodes CDR1 PRHDT and CDR2 FYEKMQ (reference sequence). There are 14 residues in the CDR3. Trimming removed 6 bases at V and 2 bases at J, with 10 bases between. The CDR3 DNA is TGTGCCAGCAGAAGAGGGGCCAACACCGGGGAGCTGTTTTTT. The encoded protein is CASRRGANTGELFF.

The CDR3 reads CAWGRGYNQPQHF. The DNA for the CDR3 is TGTGCCTGGGGACGGGGGTACAATCAGCCCCAGCATTTT. The chain carries TRBV30 and TRBJ1-5, with a tentative D call TRBD1 (5 bases). This CDR3 contains 13 residues. Germline loops: CDR1 GTSNPN, CDR2 SVGIG (reference sequence). Trimming stripped 5 bases from V and 3 bases from J, with 11 bases between.

This clone was picked up one time. The CDR3 DNA is TGCGCCAGCAGCTTGGGGCGGAGCACAGATACGCAGTATTTT. Encoded protein: CASSLGRSTDTQYF. This chain links TRBV5-1 with TRBJ2-3; D not resolved. This CDR3 contains 14 residues. Germline CDR1 and CDR2: SGHRS and YFSETQ. V lost 0 bases and J lost 0, with 5 bases in between.

This rearrangement joins TRBV10-3 to TRBJ1-5; maybe TRBD1 (5 bases). Trimming pared 3 bases from V and 7 bases from J, leaving 16 bases between. CDR1 and CDR2 (germline): ENHRY, SYGVKD. There are 15 residues in the CDR3. The chain's CDR3 is CAISDRGLPGQPQHF. CDR3 coding DNA: TGTGCCATCAGTGATCGGGGCCTCCCCGGGCAGCCCCAGCATTTT.

The CDR3, as DNA: TGTGCCAGCGGGACAGTCGAACAAGAGACCCAGTACTTC. Translating gives CASGTVEQETQYF. The rearrangement joins TRBV2 to TRBJ2-5; 7 bases agree with TRBD1. Germline V lookup: CDR1 SNHLY, CDR2 FYNNEI. V lost 8 bases to trimming and J lost 2 bases; unmatched junction nucleotides: 5. This CDR3 region has 13 residues.

This clone was detected once. V usage is TRBV6-6 and J usage is TRBJ1-1; D is possibly TRBD1 (5 bases). The CDR3 sequence is 13 residues long. Germline CDR1 reads MNHNY; CDR2 reads SVGAGI (reference sequence). Trimming stripped 5 bases from V and 5 bases from J, with 12 bases between. The CDR3 loop is CASSGGRKTEAFF. In DNA, the CDR3 is TGTGCCAGCAGTGGGGGACGGAAGACTGAAGCTTTCTTT.

V usage is TRBV7-4 and J usage is TRBJ2-6; D gene unclear. Germline V gives CDR1 SGHVT, CDR2 SQSDAQ. The CDR3 runs 18 residues. V shed 5 bases and J shed 5 bases, with 22 bases lying between them. The CDR3 nucleotides are TGTGCCAGCAGCCCTAGTTGCAGCTCACAAAGTCGGGCCAACGTCCTGACTTTC. This codes for CASSPSCSSQSRANVLTF.

The chain employs TRBV25-1 and TRBJ1-4; a possible D gene is TRBD1 (5 bases). V was trimmed by 2 bases and J by 6 bases, leaving 16 bases between them. Germline V gene lookup returns CDR1 MGHDK and CDR2 SYGVNS. The CDR3 consists of 16 residues. The CDR3 region is CASSEAGIRGDEKLFF. The CDR3 DNA reads TGTGCCAGCAGTGAAGCCGGTATAAGGGGAGATGAAAAACTGTTTTTT.

This clone appeared once. This chain joins TRBV28 and TRBJ2-3, with D uncertain. CDR3 length: 16 amino acids. Germline V lookup: CDR1 MDHEN, CDR2 SYDVKM. V shed 1 base and J shed 5 bases, with 16 bases lying between them. This CDR3 reads CASSLLDRSSKDTQYF. CDR3 bases: TGTGCCAGCAGTTTATTAGACCGGTCCTCTAAAGATACGCAGTATTTT.

CDR3 residues: CASSSVQGQETQYF. In DNA, the CDR3 is TGTGCCAGCAGCTCCGTACAGGGCCAAGAGACCCAGTACTTC. The chain has TRBV11-1 and TRBJ2-5; tentatively, D is TRBD1 (6 bases). The CDR3 length is 14 residues. CDR1 SGHAT and CDR2 FQDESV come from the germline V gene (reference sequence). V was shortened by 4 bases and J by 1 base, with 10 bases between the two germline ends.

The chain uses TRBV18 and TRBJ2-3, with 16 bases aligning to TRBD2. Germline lookup yields CDR1 KGHSH and CDR2 LQKENI. This CDR3 has 19 amino acids. V was clipped by 5 bases and J by 4 bases; unmatched bases: 12. The CDR3 bases are TGTGCCAGCTCAAACCCGGGACTAGCGGGAGGGCCGGTTGCAGATACGCAGTATTTT. Translating it yields CASSNPGLAGGPVADTQYF.

V usage is TRBV19 and J usage is TRBJ2-3, with TRBD2 matching over 11 bases. Germline assignment: CDR1 LNHDA and CDR2 SQIVND (reference sequence). The J segment lost 6 bases and the V segment lost 3 bases, leaving 14 bases of the junction unmatched. The CDR3 consists of 18 residues. Written as DNA, the CDR3 is TGTGCCAGTAGTATCGCCCGACTAGCGGGACCACGGGATGATACGCAGTATTTT. Its protein product is CASSIARLAGPRDDTQYF.

V and J are TRBV2 and TRBJ2-7; D is perhaps TRBD1 (6 bases). The germline V gene has CDR1 SNHLY and CDR2 FYNNEI. V was pared by 3 bases and J by 3 bases, with 9 bases between. The CDR3 has 13 amino acids. This CDR3 is CASSEGASYEQYF. The DNA of the CDR3 is TGTGCCAGCAGTGAGGGGGCGAGCTACGAGCAGTACTTC.

J is TRBJ2-7 and V is TRBV5-5; D ambiguous. Germline V CDR1 and CDR2: SGHKS, YYEKEE (reference sequence). Trimming shortened V by 1 base and J by 1 base, and 12 bases separated the two germline ends. This CDR3 is 15 amino acids long. The CDR3 loop reads CASSLSPGGSYEQYF. For the CDR3, the DNA is TGTGCCAGCAGCTTGTCCCCCGGCGGATCCTACGAGCAGTACTTC.

The CDR3 here is CASSSPRTDIDGYTF. The DNA of the CDR3 is TGTGCCAGCAGCTCCCCCCGGACAGACATCGATGGCTACACCTTC. The chain links TRBV11-3 to TRBJ1-2; a weak D match, TRBD1 (6 bases). This CDR3 has 15 residues. V lost 4 bases and J lost 6, with 18 bases in between. Looked up from germline, CDR1 is SGHNT and CDR2 is YENEEA.

The chain uses TRBV6-5 and TRBJ2-2; perhaps TRBD2 as D (6 bases). V was trimmed by 2 bases and J by 7 bases, leaving 17 bases between them. CDR1 MNHEY and CDR2 SVGAGI come from the germline V gene. This CDR3 has 16 amino acids. The CDR3 here is CASSYTPWREVGELFF. The CDR3 bases are TGTGCCAGCAGTTACACGCCGTGGAGGGAGGTCGGGGAGCTGTTTTTT.

This clone was observed once. J is TRBJ2-1 and V is TRBV19; a weak D match, TRBD2 (6 bases). V was shortened by 3 bases and J by 5 bases, with 17 bases between the two germline ends. There are 16 residues in the CDR3. Germline V gene lookup returns CDR1 LNHDA and CDR2 SQIVND (reference sequence). The CDR3 nucleotides read TGTGCCAGTAGTATCGGTCCCGGGACTGCCAACAATGAGCAGTTCTTC. Amino acid sequence: CASSIGPGTANNEQFF.